This T cell receptor (beta chain) appears in the sequencing data of a study of blood T cell repertoires in COVID-19. Study background: PBMCs, B-cell-depleted T cells, or T cells were the source of the cDNA or gDNA that made up the material.

The CDR3 has 16 residues. The ends were cut back, 0 bases at V and 8 bases at J, with 17 bases in the middle. Germline-derived CDR1 and CDR2 are MGHRA and YSYEKL. Repertoires were generated with immunoSEQ multiplex PCR, while TCRdb's copy carries only in-frame clones and drops some. The sample shows 360,000 or so clones, under 90% of them seen only once. The sequenced sample was PBMCs or T cells enriched from blood (not recorded which). The chain is built from TRBV4-1 and TRBJ2-1; D might be TRBD2 (5 bases). This receptor was obtained from a woman under 40 who had recovered from COVID-19. The CDR3: CASSQDTRRYGDEQFF. In DNA, the CDR3 is TGCGCCAGCAGCCAAGATACTCGGCGTTACGGGGATGAGCAGTTCTTC.